The clone carrying this T cell receptor (beta chain) was counted between two and nine times. This CDR3 comprises 17 residues. CDR1 MNHNS and CDR2 SASEGT come from the germline V gene. V was pared by 4 bases and J by 0 bases, with 16 bases between. The study ran its PCR with 60 Vbeta and 13 Jbeta primers. Repertoires were generated with immunoSEQ multiplex PCR, while TCRdb's copy carries only in-frame clones and drops some. The data hold about 67,000 clones, with about 70% observed a single time. These data originate in a study of cytomegalovirus exposure and HLA in healthy donors. The chain employs TRBV6-1 and TRBJ1-5; TRBD1 is a possible D gene (6 bases). The origin of this receptor is a woman aged 30 to 39 in good health and CMV-seronegative. Sequenced: PBMCs. The DNA of the CDR3 is TGTGCCAGCAGTGCCCTAAGGACAGCTTATAGCAATCAGCCCCAGCATTTT. This gives the protein CASSALRTAYSNQPQHF.